Only a few counts were recorded for the clone carrying this T cell receptor beta chain. Antigen unknown. Profiling that covered TCR beta VDJ and CDR3 relied on genomic DNA as its template. MiXCR was run by TCRdb on the reads, yielding one entry per CDR3 protein. The top ten clones hold roughly 13% of a sample with around 180,000 distinct CDR3 sequences, around 50% of them seen once. The germline V and J ends were trimmed by 3 bases and 6 bases, with 24 bases remaining between them. The CDR3 is made up of 17 amino acids. The germline gives CDR1 SGDLS, CDR2 YYNGEE. This sample was included in a study of CD8+CD57+ T cells in acquired aplastic anemia. Study at large: When averaged, DNA from sorted CD4+ and CD8+ cells came to 3 to 3.5 ug.

In patients chosen for sequencing, flow cytometry had shown CD8+CD57+ cell expansion. Points from the study as a whole: The number of CD8+ CDR3 sequences shared by patients and controls was fewer than 35.

The sequenced sample was sorted CD4+, CD8+, or CD8+CD57+ T cells (not recorded which) from PBMCs. The receptor comes from a human donor with aplastic anemia. The rearrangement joins TRBV9 to TRBJ1-1, with D tentatively TRBD1 (5 bases). This chain's CDR3 is CASSAPGGDPFIPEAFF. In DNA, the CDR3 is TGTGCCAGCAGCGCCCCTGGGGGGGACCCCTTTATCCCTGAAGCTTTCTTT.